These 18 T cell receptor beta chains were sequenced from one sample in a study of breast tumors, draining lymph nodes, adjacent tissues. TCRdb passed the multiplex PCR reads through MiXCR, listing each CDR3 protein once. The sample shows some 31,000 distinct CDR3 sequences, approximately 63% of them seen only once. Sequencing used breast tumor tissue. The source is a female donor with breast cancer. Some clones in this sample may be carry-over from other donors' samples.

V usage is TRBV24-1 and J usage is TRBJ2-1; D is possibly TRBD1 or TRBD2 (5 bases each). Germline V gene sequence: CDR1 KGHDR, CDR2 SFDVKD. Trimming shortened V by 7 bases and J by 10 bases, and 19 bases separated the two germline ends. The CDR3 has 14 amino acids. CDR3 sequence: CATRSTGTLGEQFF. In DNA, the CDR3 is TGTGCCACCAGATCTACCGGGACCTTAGGGGAGCAGTTCTTC.

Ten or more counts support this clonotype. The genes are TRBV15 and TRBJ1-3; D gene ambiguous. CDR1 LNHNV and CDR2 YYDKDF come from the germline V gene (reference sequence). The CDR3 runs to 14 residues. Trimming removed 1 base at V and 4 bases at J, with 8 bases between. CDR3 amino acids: CATSRASGGNTIYF. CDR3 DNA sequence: TGTGCCACCAGCAGAGCATCGGGGGGAAACACCATATATTTT.

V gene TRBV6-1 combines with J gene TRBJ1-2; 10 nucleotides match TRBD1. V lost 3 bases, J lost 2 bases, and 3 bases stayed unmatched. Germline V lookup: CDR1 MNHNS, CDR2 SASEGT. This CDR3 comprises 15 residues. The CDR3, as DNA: TGTGCCAGCAGTGATTGGGGACAGGGGAACTATGGCTACACCTTC. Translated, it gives CASSDWGQGNYGYTF.

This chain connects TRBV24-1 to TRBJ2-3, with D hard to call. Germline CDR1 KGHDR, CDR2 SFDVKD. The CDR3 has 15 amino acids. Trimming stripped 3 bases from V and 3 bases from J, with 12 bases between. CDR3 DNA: TGTGCCACCAGTGATGGTAACAGCGCGACAGATACGCAGTATTTT. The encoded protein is CATSDGNSATDTQYF.

The CDR3 loop is CASSFSGPQDNEQFF. Written as DNA, the CDR3 is TGTGCCAGCAGCTTTAGCGGCCCGCAGGACAATGAGCAGTTCTTC. The chain employs TRBV7-3 and TRBJ2-1; D may be TRBD2 (6 bases). Germline CDR1 SGHTA, CDR2 FQGTGA. V lost 3 bases and J 5 bases, leaving 14 bases between the germline ends. CDR3 length: 15 residues.

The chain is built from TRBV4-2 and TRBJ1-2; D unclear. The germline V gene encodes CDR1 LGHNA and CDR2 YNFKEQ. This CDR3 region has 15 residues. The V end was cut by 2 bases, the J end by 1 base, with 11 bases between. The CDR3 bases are TGTGCCAGCAGCCAATCCGGGATGGATAACTATGGCTACACCTTC. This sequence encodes CASSQSGMDNYGYTF.

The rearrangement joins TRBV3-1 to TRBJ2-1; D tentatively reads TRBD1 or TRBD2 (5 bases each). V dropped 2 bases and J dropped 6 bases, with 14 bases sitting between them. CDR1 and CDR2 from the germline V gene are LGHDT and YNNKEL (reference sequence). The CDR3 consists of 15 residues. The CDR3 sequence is CASSQSLVGANEQFF. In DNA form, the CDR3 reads TGTGCCAGCAGCCAAAGTCTTGTCGGGGCCAATGAGCAGTTCTTC.

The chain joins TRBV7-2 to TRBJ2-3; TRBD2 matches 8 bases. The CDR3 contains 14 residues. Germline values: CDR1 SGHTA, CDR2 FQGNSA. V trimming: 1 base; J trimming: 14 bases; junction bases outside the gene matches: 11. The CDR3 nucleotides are TGTGCCAGCAGCTTAGGGGTCCGGGCGGGAGGTGTGTATTTT. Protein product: CASSLGVRAGGVYF.

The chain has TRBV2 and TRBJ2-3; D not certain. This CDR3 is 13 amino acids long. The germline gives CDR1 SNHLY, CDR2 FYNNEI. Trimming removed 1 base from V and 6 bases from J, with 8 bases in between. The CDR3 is CASSEVLGDTQYF. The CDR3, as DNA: TGTGCCAGCAGTGAAGTTTTGGGGGATACGCAGTATTTT.

The CDR3 loop reads CATSGTSGNNYEQYF. CDR3 nucleotide sequence: TGTGCCACCTCTGGGACTAGCGGAAATAACTACGAGCAGTACTTC. This sequence joins TRBV24-1 and TRBJ2-7, with 11 bases identical to TRBD2. V shed 9 bases and J 3 bases; nucleotides not matched to a gene: 9. The CDR3 sequence is 15 residues long. The germline CDR1 and CDR2 sequences are KGHDR and SFDVKD.

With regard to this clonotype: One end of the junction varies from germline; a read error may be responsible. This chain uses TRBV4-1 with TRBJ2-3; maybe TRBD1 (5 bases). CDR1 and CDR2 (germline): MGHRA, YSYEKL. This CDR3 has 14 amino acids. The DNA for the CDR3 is TGTGCCAGCAGCCAAGGGGATGGGACAGATACGCAGTATTTT. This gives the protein CASSQGDGTDTQYF.

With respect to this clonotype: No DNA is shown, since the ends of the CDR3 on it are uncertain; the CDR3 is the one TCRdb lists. CDR3 region: CASSFYICSAPDSFLNYGYTF. V and J are TRBV7-2 and TRBJ1-2; the tabulated D call, TRBD1, remains unverified against the DNA. The CDR3 is 21 amino acids long, termini counted. CDR1 and CDR2 (germline): SGHTA, FQGNSA.

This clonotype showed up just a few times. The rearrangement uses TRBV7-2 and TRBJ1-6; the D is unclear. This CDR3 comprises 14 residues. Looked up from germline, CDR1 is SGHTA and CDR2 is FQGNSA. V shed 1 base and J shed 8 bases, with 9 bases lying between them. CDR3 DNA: TGTGCCAGCAGCTTAGGGATGACGGATTCACCCCTCCACTTT. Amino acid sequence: CASSLGMTDSPLHF. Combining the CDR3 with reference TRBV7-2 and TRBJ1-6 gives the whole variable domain GAGVSQSPSNKVTEKGKDVELRCDPISGHTALYWYRQSLGQGLEFLIYFQGNSAPDKSGLPSDRFSAERTGGSVSTLTIQRTQQEDSAVYLCASSLGMTDSPLHFGNGTRLTVT.

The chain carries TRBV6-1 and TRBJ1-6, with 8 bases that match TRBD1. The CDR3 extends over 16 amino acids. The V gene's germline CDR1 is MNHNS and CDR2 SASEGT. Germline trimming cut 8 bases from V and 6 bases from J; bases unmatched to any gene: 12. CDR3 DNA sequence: TGTGCCAGCCTCTTACCGGGACAGGAGATTAATTCACCCCTCCACTTT. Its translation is CASLLPGQEINSPLHF.

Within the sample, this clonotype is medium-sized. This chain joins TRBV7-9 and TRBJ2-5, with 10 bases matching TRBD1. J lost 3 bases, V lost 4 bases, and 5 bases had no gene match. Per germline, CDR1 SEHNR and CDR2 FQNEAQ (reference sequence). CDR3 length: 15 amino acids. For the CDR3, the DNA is TGTGCCAGCAGCTCCTACGGGACAGGGGAAGAGACCCAGTACTTC. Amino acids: CASSSYGTGEETQYF.

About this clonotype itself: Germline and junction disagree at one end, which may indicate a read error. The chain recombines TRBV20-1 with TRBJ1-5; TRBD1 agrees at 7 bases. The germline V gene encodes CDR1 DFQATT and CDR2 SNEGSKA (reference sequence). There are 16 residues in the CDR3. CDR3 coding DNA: TGTAGTGCTAGAAGGTTCACAGGGGAAGGCGATCAGCCCCAGCATTTT. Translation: CSARRFTGEGDQPQHF.

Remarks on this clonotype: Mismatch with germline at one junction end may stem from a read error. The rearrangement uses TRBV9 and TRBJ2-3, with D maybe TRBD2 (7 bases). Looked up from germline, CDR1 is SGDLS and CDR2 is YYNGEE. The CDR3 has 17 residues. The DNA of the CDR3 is TGTGCCAGCAGCGCCCCTTTAGAGCGGGACATCCACAGATACGCAGTATTT. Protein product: CASSAPLERDIHRYAVF.

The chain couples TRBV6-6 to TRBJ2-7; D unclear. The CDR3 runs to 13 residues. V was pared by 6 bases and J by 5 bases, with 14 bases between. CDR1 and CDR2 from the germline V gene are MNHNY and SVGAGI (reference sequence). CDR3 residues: CASRLPMGNEQYF. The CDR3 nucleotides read TGTGCCAGCAGACTGCCGATGGGCAACGAGCAGTACTTC.